One sample yielded the 25 T cell receptor beta chains listed below, sequenced in a study of cytomegalovirus exposure and HLA in healthy donors. Use of 60 Vbeta and 13 Jbeta primers characterized the PCR. This table comes from immunoSEQ multiplex PCR, and its TCRdb copy is limited to in-frame clones, with some not included. This sample has about 110,000 clones, with under 70% found just once. Sequenced: PBMCs. Receptors were obtained from a man aged 30-40 years in good health and CMV-seropositive.

With respect to this clone: The junction differs from germline at one of its ends, possibly a read error. CDR3 region: CSVAGTGVKGF. The CDR3 DNA follows: TGCAGCGTCGCCGGGACAGGCGTTAAGGGCTTC. The V call is TRBV29-1, the J call TRBJ1-2; TRBD1 matches 8 bases. Per the germline V gene, CDR1 is SQVTM and CDR2 is ANQGSEA. The length of the CDR3 is 11 residues.

Turning to this clone: In the same sample, other DNA sequences code for this CDR3. The chain uses TRBV6-1 and TRBJ2-7; a weak D match, TRBD1 (5 bases). CDR1 is MNHNS and CDR2 is SASEGT in the germline V gene. Trimming cost V 3 bases and J 3 bases, with 15 bases left between them. The CDR3 totals 15 residues. CDR3 coding DNA: TGTGCCAGCAGTGAGGCCCTGCCAGGGCTCTACGAGCAGTACTTC. Amino acid sequence: CASSEALPGLYEQYF.

V and J are TRBV6-6 and TRBJ2-7, with 10 bases matching TRBD1. J was trimmed by 4 bases and V by 2 bases; bases with no gene match: 8. Germline assignment: CDR1 MNHNY and CDR2 SVGAGI (reference sequence). This CDR3 has 16 amino acids. CDR3 nucleotides: TGTGCCAGCAGTTACGACCGGGACAGGGGTTGGTACGAGCAGTACTTC. Its translation is CASSYDRDRGWYEQYF.

The chain is built from TRBV6-1 and TRBJ2-5, with 8 nucleotides matching TRBD2. The J call may be incorrect, as the DNA end agrees better with TRBJ2-7. In germline, CDR1 is MNHNS, CDR2 SASEGT. The CDR3 extends over 12 amino acids. DNA for the CDR3: TGTGCCAGCAAGGCGGGGGGCTACGAGCAGTACTTC. It codes for CASKAGGYEQYF.

The gene calls are TRBV11-3 and TRBJ2-3, with D possibly being TRBD2 (5 bases). V lost 2 bases and J 1 base, leaving 16 bases between the germline ends. CDR1 SGHNT and CDR2 YENEEA come from the germline V gene. The CDR3 contains 17 residues. CDR3: CASSLRWEQARTDTQYF. In nucleotides, the CDR3 is TGTGCCAGCAGCTTAAGGTGGGAGCAGGCTCGCACAGATACGCAGTATTTT.

The rearrangement joins TRBV28 to TRBJ1-2; 8 bases agree with TRBD1. CDR1 is MDHEN and CDR2 is SYDVKM in the germline V gene. The CDR3 is 15 amino acids. V gave up 7 bases and J gave up 4 bases; unmatched junction bases: 11. CDR3 protein: CASTLGTGGRYGYTF. The CDR3 DNA is TGTGCCAGCACCCTCGGGACAGGAGGCCGCTATGGCTACACCTTC.

This rearrangement joins TRBV5-1 to TRBJ1-1; TRBD1 agrees at 10 bases. V was clipped by 5 bases and J by 2 bases; unmatched bases: 12. Germline V gives CDR1 SGHRS, CDR2 YFSETQ. This CDR3 is 17 amino acids long. The CDR3 sequence: CASRKTGGAGYNTEAFF. The CDR3 DNA reads TGCGCCAGCAGAAAGACAGGGGGCGCGGGGTACAACACTGAAGCTTTCTTT. The whole variable domain, remainder taken from reference TRBV5-1 and TRBJ1-1, is KAGVTQTPRYLIKTRGQQVTLSCSPISGHRSVSWYQQTPGQGLQFLFEYFSETQRNKGNFPGRFSGRQFSNSRSEMNVSTLELGDSALYLCASRKTGGAGYNTEAFFGQGTRLTVV.

The rearrangement joins TRBV5-1 to TRBJ2-5; 7 bases line up with TRBD1. The CDR3 spans 14 residues. The V gene's germline CDR1 is SGHRS and CDR2 YFSETQ. V dropped 4 bases and J dropped 3; count of bases not matched to a gene: 6. CDR3 loop: CASSPGTAEETQYF. CDR3 coding DNA: TGCGCCAGCAGCCCCGGGACAGCAGAAGAGACCCAGTACTTC.

The chain has TRBV9 and TRBJ2-3; 8 positions agree with TRBD2. CDR3 size: 17 residues. CDR1 is SGDLS, CDR2 YYNGEE, per germline. Trimming took 1 base from V and 0 from J; bases not matched to a gene: 7. The CDR3 loop is CASSVSGTRASTDTQYF. CDR3 sequence (DNA): TGTGCCAGCAGCGTATCCGGGACTAGGGCAAGCACAGATACGCAGTATTTT.

The chain has TRBV25-1 and TRBJ1-1; a weak D match, TRBD1 (5 bases). Germline CDR1 reads MGHDK; CDR2 reads SYGVNS. The ends were cut back, 8 bases at V and 8 bases at J, with 15 bases in the middle. The CDR3 contains 12 residues. The CDR3 sequence is CASGGGGSEAFF. As DNA, the CDR3 is TGTGCCAGCGGGGGGGGAGGGTCCGAAGCTTTCTTT.

The rearrangement links TRBV7-9 to TRBJ2-3, with a tentative D call TRBD2 (5 bases). Trimming stripped 1 base from V and 7 bases from J, with 12 bases between. The CDR3 contains 14 residues. Germline values: CDR1 SEHNR, CDR2 FQNEAQ (reference sequence). The CDR3 DNA sequence: TGTGCCAGCAGCTTAGACGCCTCCGGGAATACGCAGTATTTT. It is translated as CASSLDASGNTQYF.

The rearrangement uses TRBV5-1 and TRBJ2-5; the match to TRBD2 covers 8 bases. Germline lookup yields CDR1 SGHRS and CDR2 YFSETQ. The length of the CDR3 is 16 residues. The V gene end was trimmed by 2 bases and the J gene end by 2 bases; junction bases not matched to a gene: 8. CDR3 sequence: CASSFQGSGAQETQYF. The CDR3, as DNA: TGCGCCAGCAGCTTCCAGGGTAGCGGGGCTCAAGAGACCCAGTACTTC.

The chain combines TRBV18 with TRBJ1-2; 11 bases match TRBD1. V shed 3 bases, J shed 5 bases, and the junction held 8 bases outside the gene matches. This CDR3 contains 16 residues. Germline-derived CDR1 and CDR2 are KGHSH and LQKENI. CDR3 nucleotide sequence: TGTGCCAGCTCACCTGATGGGACAGGGGGAAGGTATGGCTACACCTTC. Residues: CASSPDGTGGRYGYTF.

Only a few counts were recorded for this clone. The chain carries TRBV27 and TRBJ2-7; the match to TRBD2 covers 11 bases. CDR1 and CDR2 (germline): MNHEY, SMNVEV (reference sequence). V lost 0 bases and J lost 0; bases outside the gene matches: 10. The CDR3 runs 19 residues. CDR3 coding DNA: TGTGCCAGCAGTTTATCAGCGGGGCTAGCGGGGGGTCCCTCCTACGAGCAGTACTTC. This gives the protein CASSLSAGLAGGPSYEQYF.

The chain is built from TRBV11-2 and TRBJ2-1, with unresolved D. Germline-derived CDR1 and CDR2 are SGHAT and FQNNGV. V was shortened by 5 bases and J by 6 bases, with 14 bases between the two germline ends. The CDR3 spans 14 residues. This CDR3 reads CASSRFDNSNEQFF. In nucleotides, the CDR3 is TGTGCCAGCAGCCGTTTTGACAACTCCAATGAGCAGTTCTTC.

The J gene is TRBJ2-7, the V gene TRBV19, with no clear D. V dropped 4 bases and J dropped 2 bases, with 9 bases sitting between them. CDR1 is LNHDA, CDR2 SQIVND, per germline (reference sequence). This CDR3 is built from 13 residues. The CDR3 DNA reads as TGTGCCAGTAGTAAAGCGTTAGCCTACGAGCAGTACTTC. This translates into CASSKALAYEQYF.

The V and J genes are TRBV5-1 and TRBJ1-2, with 9 bases aligning to TRBD1. V shed 4 bases and J 0 bases; nucleotides not matched to a gene: 13. The CDR3 totals 18 residues. Germline lookup yields CDR1 SGHRS and CDR2 YFSETQ. CDR3 residues: CASSPDFRGQGPNYGYTF. In DNA, the CDR3 is TGCGCCAGCAGCCCCGATTTCCGGGGACAGGGCCCTAACTATGGCTACACCTTC.

V gene TRBV2 combines with J gene TRBJ1-2; 9 bases fit TRBD1. The CDR3 has 14 residues. The V gene end was trimmed by 7 bases and the J gene end by 2 bases; junction bases not matched to a gene: 5. CDR1 and CDR2 from the germline V gene are SNHLY and FYNNEI. CDR3 in amino acids: CASIGTGTNYGYTF. CDR3 bases: TGTGCCAGCATAGGGACAGGGACGAACTATGGCTACACCTTC.

Comment on this clone: At one boundary the junction diverges from the germline segment, which might be a read error. The V call is TRBV28, the J call TRBJ2-6; TRBD1 might be the D (6 bases). Per germline, CDR1 MDHEN and CDR2 SYDVKM. This CDR3 spans 17 amino acids. The DNA for the CDR3 is TGTGCCAACAGTTTACCGGGACAAATCTCTGGGGCCAACGTCCTGACTTTC. Translating it yields CANSLPGQISGANVLTF. Using reference TRBV28 and TRBJ2-6 for the parts outside the CDR3, the full variable domain is DVKVTQSSRYLVKRTGEKVFLECVQDMDHENMFWYRQDPGLGLRLIYFSYDVKMKEKGDIPEGYSVSREKKERFSLILESASTNQTSMYLCANSLPGQISGANVLTFGAGSRLTVL.

The J gene is TRBJ2-4, the V gene TRBV27, with 7 bases matching TRBD2. Germline loops: CDR1 MNHEY, CDR2 SMNVEV (reference sequence). The CDR3 length is 14 residues. Trimming at V came to 9 bases and at J to 4 bases, leaving 9 bases not matched to a gene. This chain's CDR3 is CARAQGLQKNIQYF. The CDR3 DNA is TGTGCCAGGGCGCAGGGACTACAAAAAAACATTCAGTACTTC.

The table lists this clone with a few counts. The chain has TRBV29-1 and TRBJ2-7; D gene ambiguous. Germline CDR1 SQVTM, CDR2 ANQGSEA. This CDR3 has 13 amino acids. The CDR3 loop is CSVNTDTIYEQYF. The CDR3 coding sequence is TGCAGTGTCAACACCGACACGATCTACGAGCAGTACTTC.

In this sample, this clone turned up a few times. The V and J genes are TRBV19 and TRBJ1-2, with a possible D match to TRBD1 (6 bases). The ends were cut back, 9 bases at V and 0 bases at J, with 17 bases in the middle. CDR3 length: 15 residues. Germline loops: CDR1 LNHDA, CDR2 SQIVND (reference sequence). The CDR3 DNA is TGTGCCAGCCATGAAGGGACACAAGCTAACTATGGCTACACCTTC. The encoded protein is CASHEGTQANYGYTF.

This clone has a single count. The CDR3 bases are TGTGCCAGTAGGCCGGGACAGGGGTTTGGCTACACCTTC. Encoded protein: CASRPGQGFGYTF. The chain couples TRBV19 to TRBJ1-2; 10 bases align to TRBD1. Trimming at V came to 6 bases and at J to 7 bases, leaving 5 bases not matched to a gene. Germline V gene sequence: CDR1 LNHDA, CDR2 SQIVND (reference sequence). The CDR3 runs to 13 residues.

About this clone: Other nucleotide sequences in the sample specify the same CDR3. J is TRBJ1-4 and V is TRBV12-5, with 8 nucleotides matching TRBD1. The germline V gene has CDR1 LGHNT and CDR2 FRNRAP. Unmatched junction bases numbered 4, after V lost 9 bases and J lost 1 base. This CDR3 contains 14 residues. The CDR3 loop reads CASGQGVTNEKLFF. The CDR3 nucleotides are TGTGCTAGCGGACAGGGTGTAACTAATGAAAAACTGTTTTTT. Combining the CDR3 with reference TRBV12-5 and TRBJ1-4 gives the whole variable domain DARVTQTPRHKVTEMGQEVTMRCQPILGHNTVFWYRQTMMQGLELLAYFRNRAPLDDSGMPKDRFSAEMPDATLATLKIQPSEPRDSAVYFCASGQGVTNEKLFFGSGTQLSVL.

The genes are TRBV9 and TRBJ1-4; no firm D call. The V end was cut by 0 bases, the J end by 4 bases, with 7 bases between. Germline CDR1 is SGDLS and CDR2 is YYNGEE. The CDR3 consists of 14 residues. In nucleotides, the CDR3 is TGTGCCAGCAGCGTAGCGGTTAATAATGAAAAACTGTTTTTT. It yields the protein CASSVAVNNEKLFF.